Below, 11 T cell receptor beta chains from the same sample are listed, as sequenced in a study of radiation and T cells in renal cell carcinoma. Here immunoSEQ multiplex PCR was the method, and the copy in TCRdb shows in-frame clones only, minus some. The sample lists more than 75,000 clones; roughly 85% were seen once. The time point: blood 2 weeks post-SBRT. As for treatment: 15 Gy SBRT to primary tumor, nephrectomy 4 weeks later. The material sequenced was blood, taken from a patient whose treatment included radiotherapy and nephrectomy. The receptors were sampled from a woman between 50 and 59 years old with renal cell carcinoma.

V is TRBV7-2 and J is TRBJ2-7; perhaps D is TRBD1 or TRBD2 (5 bases each). Deletions cut 5 bases from V and 2 bases from J, with 16 bases between. From germline, CDR1 is SGHTA and CDR2 FQGNSA. The length of the CDR3 is 15 residues. In DNA, the CDR3 is TGTGCCAGCAGCATGGGACGGCTTTCCACCTACGAGCAGTACTTC. Amino acid sequence: CASSMGRLSTYEQYF.

J is TRBJ2-2 and V is TRBV27; possibly TRBD1 for D (5 bases). Trimming took 1 base from V and 4 from J, leaving 16 bases between them. Germline assignment: CDR1 MNHEY and CDR2 SMNVEV (reference sequence). The CDR3 loop spans 17 amino acids. CDR3 residues: CASSLFRQGTATGELFF. DNA of the CDR3: TGTGCCAGCAGTTTATTCCGCCAGGGTACGGCCACCGGGGAGCTGTTTTTT.

This clone was counted only a few times. The chain has TRBV10-3 and TRBJ1-1; weak D call: TRBD1 (5 bases). Per the germline V gene, CDR1 is ENHRY and CDR2 is SYGVKD. This CDR3 has 14 amino acids. V lost 3 bases and J lost 0, with 8 bases in between. Here the CDR3 DNA reads TGTGCCATCAGTGACCAGACAGTGAACACTGAAGCTTTCTTT. Translation gives CAISDQTVNTEAFF.

The gene calls are TRBV11-2 and TRBJ2-7; tentatively, D is TRBD2 (5 bases). This CDR3 is 15 amino acids long. Germline CDR1 is SGHAT and CDR2 is FQNNGV. V was pared by 0 bases and J by 4 bases, with 13 bases between. DNA of the CDR3: TGTGCCAGCAGCTTAGAAGGGAACGGCGGGTACGAGCAGTACTTC. It is translated as CASSLEGNGGYEQYF.

The chain couples TRBV19 to TRBJ1-2, with 9 nucleotides matching TRBD1. Germline CDR1 LNHDA, CDR2 SQIVND (reference sequence). Unmatched junction bases numbered 15, after V lost 3 bases and J lost 1 base. This CDR3 is 19 amino acids long. CDR3 sequence (DNA): TGTGCCAGTAGTATTACTCTGACAGGGGGACGCCTTGGTAACTATGGCTACACCTTC. This gives the protein CASSITLTGGRLGNYGYTF.

The CDR3 reads CASSPVARSSYEQYF. The CDR3 DNA sequence: TGCGCCAGCAGCCCCGTAGCGAGGAGCTCCTACGAGCAGTACTTC. This chain uses TRBV5-1 with TRBJ2-7, with a weak D call TRBD2 (5 bases). The CDR3 totals 15 residues. CDR1 is SGHRS, CDR2 YFSETQ, per germline. The V end was cut by 4 bases, the J end by 0 bases, with 14 bases between. Full variable domain (rest looked up from reference TRBV5-1 and TRBJ2-7): KAGVTQTPRYLIKTRGQQVTLSCSPISGHRSVSWYQQTPGQGLQFLFEYFSETQRNKGNFPGRFSGRQFSNSRSEMNVSTLELGDSALYLCASSPVARSSYEQYFGPGTRLTVT.

This chain uses TRBV7-8 with TRBJ2-1; no definite D call. Germline loops: CDR1 SGHVS, CDR2 FQNEAQ. V dropped 5 bases and J dropped 2 bases, with 19 bases sitting between them. The CDR3 contains 17 residues. The CDR3 spells CASSLVGLASAYNEQFF. CDR3 DNA: TGTGCCAGCAGCCTCGTCGGGTTAGCTTCGGCCTACAATGAGCAGTTCTTC.

The chain joins TRBV7-2 to TRBJ2-3, with a tentative D call TRBD2 (5 bases). The germline gives CDR1 SGHTA, CDR2 FQGNSA. V lost 4 bases and J lost 4, with 15 bases in between. CDR3 length equals 15 residues. The CDR3 loop reads CASSSSLEAADTQYF. Written as DNA, the CDR3 is TGTGCCAGCAGCTCCTCCCTCGAAGCGGCAGATACGCAGTATTTT.

The V and J genes are TRBV12-5 and TRBJ1-6; D uncertain. The CDR3 runs 14 residues. CDR1 is LGHNT, CDR2 FRNRAP, per germline. CDR3 coding DNA: TGTGACGCGCAAGCGAGAGGTTTTAATTCACCCCTCCACTTT. It encodes CDAQARGFNSPLHF. Filled out from reference TRBV12-5 and TRBJ1-6, the complete variable domain reads DARVTQTPRHKVTEMGQEVTMRCQPILGHNTVFWYRQTMMQGLELLAYFRNRAPLDDSGMPKDRFSAEMPDATLATLKIQPSEPRDSAVYFCDAQARGFNSPLHFGNGTRLTVT.

The V call is TRBV7-9, the J call TRBJ1-2; D possibly corresponds to TRBD1 (6 bases). CDR1 is SEHNR and CDR2 is FQNEAQ in the germline V gene (reference sequence). The CDR3 runs 15 residues. V was cut by 5 bases and J by 4 bases, with 17 bases left in between. The CDR3 here is CASSGGPGDPYGYTF. CDR3 bases: TGTGCCAGCAGCGGGGGGCCCGGGGACCCCTATGGCTACACCTTC.

This clone was seen only a few times. V gene TRBV7-9 combines with J gene TRBJ2-5, with D maybe TRBD2 (6 bases). Germline V gene data show CDR1 as SEHNR and CDR2 as FQNEAQ (reference sequence). Trimming left V 6 bases short and J 5 bases short, with 13 bases between. CDR3 size: 13 residues. The CDR3 nucleotides read TGTGCCAGCAGTCGATTAGCGGTCGAGACCCAGTACTTC. As protein: CASSRLAVETQYF.